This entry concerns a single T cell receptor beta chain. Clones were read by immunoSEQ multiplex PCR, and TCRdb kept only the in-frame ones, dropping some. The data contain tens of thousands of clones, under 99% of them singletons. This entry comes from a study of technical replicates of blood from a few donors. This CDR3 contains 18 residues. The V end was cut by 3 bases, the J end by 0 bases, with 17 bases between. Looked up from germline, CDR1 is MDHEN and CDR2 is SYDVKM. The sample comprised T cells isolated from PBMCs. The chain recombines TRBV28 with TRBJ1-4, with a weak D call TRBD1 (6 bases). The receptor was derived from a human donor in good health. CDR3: CASSFYRELEATNEKLFF. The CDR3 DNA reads TGTGCCAGCAGTTTTTACAGGGAGTTGGAGGCAACTAATGAAAAACTGTTTTTT. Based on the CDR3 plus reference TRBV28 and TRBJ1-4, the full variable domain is DVKVTQSSRYLVKRTGEKVFLECVQDMDHENMFWYRQDPGLGLRLIYFSYDVKMKEKGDIPEGYSVSREKKERFSLILESASTNQTSMYLCASSFYRELEATNEKLFFGSGTQLSVL.